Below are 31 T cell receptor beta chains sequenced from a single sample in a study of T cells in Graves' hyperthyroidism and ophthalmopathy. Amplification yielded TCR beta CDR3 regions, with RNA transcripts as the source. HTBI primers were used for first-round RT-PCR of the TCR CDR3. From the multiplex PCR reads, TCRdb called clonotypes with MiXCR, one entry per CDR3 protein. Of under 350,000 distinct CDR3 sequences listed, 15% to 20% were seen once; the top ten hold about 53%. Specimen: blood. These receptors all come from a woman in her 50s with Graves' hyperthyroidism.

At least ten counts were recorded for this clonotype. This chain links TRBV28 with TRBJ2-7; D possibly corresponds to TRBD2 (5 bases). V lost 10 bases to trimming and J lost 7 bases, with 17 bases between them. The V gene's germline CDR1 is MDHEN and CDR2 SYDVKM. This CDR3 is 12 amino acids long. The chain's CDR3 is CATRGGPGEQYF. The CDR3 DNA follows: TGTGCCACCCGCGGCGGTCCGGGAGAGCAGTACTTC.

The CDR3 spells CASSLPMTGEPQYF. CDR3 bases: TGTGCCAGCAGCTTACCGATGACAGGGGAGCCCCAGTACTTC. The rearrangement joins TRBV7-2 to TRBJ2-5, with 8 bases identical to TRBD1. Germline V gene lookup returns CDR1 SGHTA and CDR2 FQGNSA. This CDR3 comprises 14 residues. With 2 bases clipped from V and 9 bases from J, the junction kept 8 bases outside the gene matches. Combining the CDR3 with reference TRBV7-2 and TRBJ2-5 gives the whole variable domain GAGVSQSPSNKVTEKGKDVELRCDPISGHTALYWYRQSLGQGLEFLIYFQGNSAPDKSGLPSDRFSAERTGGSVSTLTIQRTQQEDSAVYLCASSLPMTGEPQYFGPGTRLLVL.

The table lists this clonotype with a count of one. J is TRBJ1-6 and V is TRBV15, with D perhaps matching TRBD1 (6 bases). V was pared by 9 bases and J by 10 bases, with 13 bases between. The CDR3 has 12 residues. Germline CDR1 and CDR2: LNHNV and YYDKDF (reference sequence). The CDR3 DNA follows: TGTGCCACAGAAGGGCAGGGGTCACCCCTCCACTTT. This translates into CATEGQGSPLHF.

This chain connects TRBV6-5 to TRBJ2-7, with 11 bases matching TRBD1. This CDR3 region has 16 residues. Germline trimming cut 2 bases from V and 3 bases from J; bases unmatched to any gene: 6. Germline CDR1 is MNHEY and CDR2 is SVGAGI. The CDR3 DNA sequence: TGTGCCAGCAGTTACCTCCGGACAGGGGGCGGCTACGAGCAGTACGTC. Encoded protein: CASSYLRTGGGYEQYV.

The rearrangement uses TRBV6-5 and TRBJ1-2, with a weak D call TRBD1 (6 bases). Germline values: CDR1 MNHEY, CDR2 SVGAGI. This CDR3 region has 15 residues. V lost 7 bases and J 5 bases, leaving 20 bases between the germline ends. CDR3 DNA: TGTGCCAGCACCCCGGTACAGGGCGTTCCGTATGGCTACACCTTC. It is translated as CASTPVQGVPYGYTF.

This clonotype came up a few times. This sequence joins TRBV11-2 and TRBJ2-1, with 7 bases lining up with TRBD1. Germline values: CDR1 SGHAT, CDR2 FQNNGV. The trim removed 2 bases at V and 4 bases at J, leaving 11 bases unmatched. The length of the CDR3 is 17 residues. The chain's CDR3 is CASSLRLGTDSYNEQFF. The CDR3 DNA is TGTGCCAGCAGCTTAAGACTGGGGACAGACTCTTACAATGAGCAGTTCTTC.

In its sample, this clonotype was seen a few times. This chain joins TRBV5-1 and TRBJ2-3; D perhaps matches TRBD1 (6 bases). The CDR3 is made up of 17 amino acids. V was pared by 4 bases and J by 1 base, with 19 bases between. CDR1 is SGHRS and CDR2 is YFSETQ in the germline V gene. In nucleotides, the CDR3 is TGCGCCAGCAGCCAGTCAAGCACAGGGTCTGGCACAGATACGCAGTATTTT. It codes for CASSQSSTGSGTDTQYF.

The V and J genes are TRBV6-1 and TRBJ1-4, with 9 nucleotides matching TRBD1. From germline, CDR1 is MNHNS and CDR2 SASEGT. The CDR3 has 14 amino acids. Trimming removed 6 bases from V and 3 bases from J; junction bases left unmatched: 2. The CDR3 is CASRGTGSNEKLFF. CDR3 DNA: TGTGCCAGCAGGGGGACAGGGTCTAATGAAAAACTGTTTTTT.

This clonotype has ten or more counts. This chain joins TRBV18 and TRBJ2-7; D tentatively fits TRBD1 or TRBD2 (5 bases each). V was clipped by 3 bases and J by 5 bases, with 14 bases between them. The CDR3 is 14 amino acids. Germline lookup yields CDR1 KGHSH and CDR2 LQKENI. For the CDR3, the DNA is TGTGCCAGCTCACCCGGTCGGGGACGAAACGAGCAGTACTTC. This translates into CASSPGRGRNEQYF.

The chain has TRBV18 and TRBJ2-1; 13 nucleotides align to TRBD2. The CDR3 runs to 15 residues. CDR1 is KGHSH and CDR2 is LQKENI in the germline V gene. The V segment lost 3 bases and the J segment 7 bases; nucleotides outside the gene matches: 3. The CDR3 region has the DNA TGTGCCAGCTCACCCACTAGCGGGGGGGCGAATGAGCAGTTCTTC. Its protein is CASSPTSGGANEQFF. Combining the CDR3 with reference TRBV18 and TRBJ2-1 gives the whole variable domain NAGVMQNPRHLVRRRGQEARLRCSPMKGHSHVYWYRQLPEEGLKFMVYLQKENIIDESGMPKERFSAEFPKEGPSILRIQQVVRGDSAAYFCASSPTSGGANEQFFGPGTRLTVL.

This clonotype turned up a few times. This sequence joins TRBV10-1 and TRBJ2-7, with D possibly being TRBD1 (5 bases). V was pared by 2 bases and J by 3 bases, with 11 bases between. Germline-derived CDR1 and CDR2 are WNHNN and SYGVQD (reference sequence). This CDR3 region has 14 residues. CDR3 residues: CASSEVQAFYEQYV. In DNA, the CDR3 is TGCGCCAGCAGTGAGGTACAGGCATTCTACGAGCAGTACGTC.

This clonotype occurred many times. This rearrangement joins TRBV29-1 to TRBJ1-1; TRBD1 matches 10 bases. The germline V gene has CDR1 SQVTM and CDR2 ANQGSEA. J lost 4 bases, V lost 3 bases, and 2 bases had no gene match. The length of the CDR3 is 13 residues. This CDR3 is CSVDGQGGTEAFF. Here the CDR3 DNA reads TGCAGCGTTGATGGACAGGGGGGCACTGAAGCTTTCTTT. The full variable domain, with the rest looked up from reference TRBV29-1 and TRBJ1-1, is SAVISQKPSRDICQRGTSLTIQCQVDSQVTMMFWYRQQPGQSLTLIATANQGSEATYESGFVIDKFPISRPNLTFSTLTVSNMSPEDSSIYLCSVDGQGGTEAFFGQGTRLTVV.

The DNA of the CDR3 is TGTGCCTGGAGTGCGAGACAGGGCCGAGGGGATGGCTACACCTTC. Translated: CAWSARQGRGDGYTF. This chain joins TRBV30 and TRBJ1-2; 7 bases map to TRBD1. V gave up 1 base and J gave up 6 bases; unmatched junction bases: 11. This CDR3 contains 15 residues. Germline CDR1 and CDR2: GTSNPN and SVGIG (reference sequence).

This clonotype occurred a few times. Here the CDR3 reads CASILLGLYEQYF. DNA for the CDR3: TGTGCCAGCATCTTGTTGGGGCTCTACGAGCAGTACTTC. The V call is TRBV12-3 or TRBV12-4, the J call TRBJ2-7; TRBD1 might be the D (5 bases). V dropped 7 bases and J dropped 3 bases, with 13 bases sitting between them. The CDR3 is made up of 13 amino acids.

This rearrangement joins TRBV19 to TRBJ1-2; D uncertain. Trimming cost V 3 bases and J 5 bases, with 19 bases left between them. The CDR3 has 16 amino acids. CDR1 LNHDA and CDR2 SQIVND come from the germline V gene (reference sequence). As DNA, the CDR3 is TGTGCCAGTAGTATGAAGGCGGCTACCAGTGGTTATGGCTACACCTTC. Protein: CASSMKAATSGYGYTF.

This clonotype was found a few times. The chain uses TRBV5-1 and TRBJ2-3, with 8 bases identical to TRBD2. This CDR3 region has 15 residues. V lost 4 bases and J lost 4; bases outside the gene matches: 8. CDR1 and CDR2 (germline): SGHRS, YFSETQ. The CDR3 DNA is TGCGCCAGCAGCGGGGGTAGCGGGGACCCAGATACGCAGTATTTT. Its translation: CASSGGSGDPDTQYF. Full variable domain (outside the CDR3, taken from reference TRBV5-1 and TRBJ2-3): KAGVTQTPRYLIKTRGQQVTLSCSPISGHRSVSWYQQTPGQGLQFLFEYFSETQRNKGNFPGRFSGRQFSNSRSEMNVSTLELGDSALYLCASSGGSGDPDTQYFGPGTRLTVL.

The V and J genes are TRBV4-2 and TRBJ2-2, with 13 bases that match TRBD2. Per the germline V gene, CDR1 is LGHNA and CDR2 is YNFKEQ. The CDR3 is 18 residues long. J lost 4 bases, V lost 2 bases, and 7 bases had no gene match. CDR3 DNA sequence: TGTGCCAGCAGCCAACGACTAGCGGGGGGCCCGAGCACCGGGGAGCTGTTTTTT. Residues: CASSQRLAGGPSTGELFF.

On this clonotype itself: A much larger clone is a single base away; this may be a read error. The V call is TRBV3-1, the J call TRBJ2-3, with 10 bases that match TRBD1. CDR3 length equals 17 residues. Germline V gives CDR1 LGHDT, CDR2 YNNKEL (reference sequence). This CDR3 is CAISQDPGQGLTDTQYF. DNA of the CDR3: TGTGCCATCAGCCAAGATCCGGGACAGGGGTTGACAGATACGCAGTATTTT.

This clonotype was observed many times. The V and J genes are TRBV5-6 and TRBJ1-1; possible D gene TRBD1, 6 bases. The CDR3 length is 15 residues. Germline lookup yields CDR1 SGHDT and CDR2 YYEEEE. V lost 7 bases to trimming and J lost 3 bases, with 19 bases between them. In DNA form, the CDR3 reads TGTGCCAGCGGAATTACGGGGGGGCGCGACACTGAAGCTTTCTTT. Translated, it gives CASGITGGRDTEAFF.

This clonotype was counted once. CDR3 sequence reads: CASSLEESRVGEKLFF. CDR3 DNA: TGCGCCAGCAGCTTGGAGGAGTCAAGGGTAGGAGAAAAACTGTTTTTT. The rearrangement joins TRBV5-1 to TRBJ1-4; D remains unclear. Germline V gene data show CDR1 as SGHRS and CDR2 as YFSETQ. Trimming pared 0 bases from V and 8 bases from J, leaving 17 bases between. This CDR3 has 16 amino acids.

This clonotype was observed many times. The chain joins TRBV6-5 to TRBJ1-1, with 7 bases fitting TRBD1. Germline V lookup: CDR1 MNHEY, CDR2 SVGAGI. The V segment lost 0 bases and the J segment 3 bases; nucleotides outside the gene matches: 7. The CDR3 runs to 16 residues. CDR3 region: CASSYSVTGTDTEAFF. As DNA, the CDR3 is TGTGCCAGCAGTTACTCGGTGACAGGGACTGACACTGAAGCTTTCTTT.

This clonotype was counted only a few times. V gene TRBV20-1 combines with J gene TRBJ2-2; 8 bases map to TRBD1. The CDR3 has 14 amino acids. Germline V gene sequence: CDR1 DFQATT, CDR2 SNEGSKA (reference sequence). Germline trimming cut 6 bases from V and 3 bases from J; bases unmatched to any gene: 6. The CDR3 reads CSAQDRVYTGELFF. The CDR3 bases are TGCAGTGCACAGGACAGGGTTTACACCGGGGAGCTGTTTTTT.

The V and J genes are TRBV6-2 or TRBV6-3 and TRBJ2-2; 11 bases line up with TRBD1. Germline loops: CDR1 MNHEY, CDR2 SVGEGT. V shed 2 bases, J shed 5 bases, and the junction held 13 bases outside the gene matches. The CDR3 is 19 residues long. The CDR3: CASSYPWGPGQGVTGELFF. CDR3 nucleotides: TGTGCCAGCAGTTACCCCTGGGGGCCGGGACAGGGGGTAACCGGGGAGCTGTTTTTT.

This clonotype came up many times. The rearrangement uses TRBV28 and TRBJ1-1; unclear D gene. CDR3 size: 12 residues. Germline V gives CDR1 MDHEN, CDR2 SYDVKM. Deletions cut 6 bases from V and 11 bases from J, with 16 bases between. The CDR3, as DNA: TGTGCCAGCAGACCGCCGGAGGGCAACGCTTTCTTT. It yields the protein CASRPPEGNAFF.

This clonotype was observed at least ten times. The CDR3 DNA reads TGTGCCAGCAGTATAAGCCTAGCGGGAGTTTTGGAGACCCAGTACTTC. Its translation: CASSISLAGVLETQYF. The V call is TRBV27, the J call TRBJ2-5, with 10 nucleotides matching TRBD2. The CDR3 extends over 16 amino acids. The V gene's germline CDR1 is MNHEY and CDR2 SMNVEV (reference sequence). V was pared by 5 bases and J by 5 bases, with 11 bases of the junction left unmatched.

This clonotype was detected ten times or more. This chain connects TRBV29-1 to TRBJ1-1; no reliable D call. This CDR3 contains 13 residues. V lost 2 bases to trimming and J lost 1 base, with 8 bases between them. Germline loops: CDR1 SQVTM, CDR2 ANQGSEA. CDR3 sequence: CSVEWQQNTEAFF. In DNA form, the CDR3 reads TGCAGCGTTGAATGGCAACAGAACACTGAAGCTTTCTTT.

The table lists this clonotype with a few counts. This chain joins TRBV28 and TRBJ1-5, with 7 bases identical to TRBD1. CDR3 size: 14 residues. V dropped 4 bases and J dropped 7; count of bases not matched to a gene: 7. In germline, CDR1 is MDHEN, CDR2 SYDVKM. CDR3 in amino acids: CASSSGQEYQPQHF. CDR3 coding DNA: TGTGCCAGCAGTTCCGGACAGGAGTACCAGCCCCAGCATTTT.

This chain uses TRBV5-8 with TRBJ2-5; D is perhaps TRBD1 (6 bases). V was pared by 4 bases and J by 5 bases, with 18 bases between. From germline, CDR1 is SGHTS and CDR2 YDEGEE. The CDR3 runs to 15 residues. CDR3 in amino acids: CASSKRDTVLETQYF. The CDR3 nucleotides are TGTGCCAGCAGCAAACGGGACACGGTTCTGGAGACCCAGTACTTC.

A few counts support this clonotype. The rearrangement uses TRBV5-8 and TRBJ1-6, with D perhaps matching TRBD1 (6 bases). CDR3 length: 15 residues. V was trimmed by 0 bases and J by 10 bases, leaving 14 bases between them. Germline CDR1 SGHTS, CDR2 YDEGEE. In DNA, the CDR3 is TGTGCCAGCAGCTTGGGGGGGGGCGCAGGGTCACCCCTCCACTTT. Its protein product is CASSLGGGAGSPLHF.

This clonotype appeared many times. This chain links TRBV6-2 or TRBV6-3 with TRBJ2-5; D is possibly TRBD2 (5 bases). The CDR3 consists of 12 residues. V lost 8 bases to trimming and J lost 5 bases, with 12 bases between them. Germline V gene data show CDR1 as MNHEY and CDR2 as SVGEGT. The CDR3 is CASGEMLETQYF. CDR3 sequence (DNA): TGTGCCAGCGGGGAGATGTTGGAGACCCAGTACTTC.

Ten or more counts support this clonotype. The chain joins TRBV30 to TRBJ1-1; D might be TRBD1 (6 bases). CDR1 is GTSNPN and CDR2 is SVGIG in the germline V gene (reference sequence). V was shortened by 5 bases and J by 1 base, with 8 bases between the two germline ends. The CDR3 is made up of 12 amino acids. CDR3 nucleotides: TGTGCCTGGGGGGGACAGAACACTGAAGCTTTCTTT. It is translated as CAWGGQNTEAFF.